The 10 T cell receptor beta chains below were found in one sample sequenced in a study of Graves' ophthalmopathy and Graves' hyperthyroidism (dated by TCRdb to the late 2010s). For sequencing, an Illumina HiSeq 2000 was employed. For repertoire sequencing, the TCR beta CDR3 regions were amplified from RNA transcripts. The first round was an RT-PCR using HTBI primers with the Qiagen OneStep RT-PCR kit, and this first round was followed by a second-round multiplex PCR, then size selection and purification. TCRdb ran its own pipeline on the public reads, namely fastp trimming at Q25 and MiXCR clone calling, and kept in-frame beta chains. Identical CDR3 protein sequences are pooled into one entry, listed with their most common genes and DNA. Within this sample are 450,000 or so distinct CDR3 sequences, with roughly an eighth of them counted one time only. In total, the top ten clones hold over 8% of the sample.

The sequencing sample was made of blood. These receptor sequences come from a woman in her thirties with Graves' ophthalmopathy. Donor details come from another sample of the same person, matched by shared clones.

This clonotype was seen at least ten times. The chain joins TRBV6-1 to TRBJ2-5; TRBD1 agrees at 9 bases. This CDR3 has 16 amino acids. V was pared by 2 bases and J by 4 bases, with 8 bases of the junction left unmatched. Germline V CDR1 and CDR2: MNHNS, SASEGT. CDR3 bases: TGTGCCAGCAGTGAATCCCGGACAGGGGAGGGAGAGACCCAGTACTTC. Translation gives CASSESRTGEGETQYF.

Ten or more counts support this clonotype. The chain couples TRBV27 to TRBJ1-2; D is uncertain. Trimming shortened V by 5 bases and J by 1 base, and 14 bases separated the two germline ends. The CDR3 has 15 residues. Germline V CDR1 and CDR2: MNHEY, SMNVEV (reference sequence). CDR3 bases: TGTGCCAGCAGTGACGCTTGGGCAGATAACTATGGCTACACCTTC. Translated: CASSDAWADNYGYTF.

This clonotype has a handful of counts. The CDR3 nucleotides read TGTGCCTGGAGTCGGACAGTAGAGACCCAGTACTTC. Encoded protein: CAWSRTVETQYF. This chain joins TRBV30 and TRBJ2-5, with a weak D call TRBD1 (6 bases). The CDR3 sequence is 12 residues long. V lost 2 bases to trimming and J lost 4 bases, with 8 bases between them. Per germline, CDR1 GTSNPN and CDR2 SVGIG (reference sequence).

This clonotype was seen ten or more times. This chain links TRBV4-1 with TRBJ2-7; 7 nucleotides align to TRBD1. The J segment lost 1 base and the V segment lost 0 bases, leaving 6 bases of the junction unmatched. The CDR3 loop spans 16 amino acids. The V gene's germline CDR1 is MGHRA and CDR2 YSYEKL. The CDR3 DNA reads TGCGCCAGCAGCCAAGAGGGGGACAGCGGATCCTACGAGCAGTACTTC. Encoded protein: CASSQEGDSGSYEQYF.

This sequence joins TRBV28 and TRBJ1-1; 7 nucleotides agree with TRBD1. Germline trimming cut 1 base from V and 5 bases from J; bases unmatched to any gene: 7. Germline V gene data show CDR1 as MDHEN and CDR2 as SYDVKM. The CDR3 totals 15 residues. The CDR3 reads CASSLFGRGETEAFF. Here the CDR3 DNA reads TGTGCCAGCAGTTTATTCGGCAGGGGGGAAACTGAAGCTTTCTTT.

The rearrangement uses TRBV18 and TRBJ2-5, with D perhaps matching TRBD1 or TRBD2 (5 bases each). Germline loops: CDR1 KGHSH, CDR2 LQKENI. The CDR3 sequence is 13 residues long. The V gene lost 6 bases and the J gene lost 7 bases, with 15 bases spanning the gap. The CDR3 DNA is TGTGCCAGCTCGGGGGACCAGGATGGGACCCAGTACTTC. Translating it yields CASSGDQDGTQYF. The entire variable domain, with the rest obtained from reference TRBV18 and TRBJ2-5, is as follows: NAGVMQNPRHLVRRRGQEARLRCSPMKGHSHVYWYRQLPEEGLKFMVYLQKENIIDESGMPKERFSAEFPKEGPSILRIQQVVRGDSAAYFCASSGDQDGTQYFGPGTRLLVL.

This clonotype was counted at least ten times. J is TRBJ1-5 and V is TRBV6-1, with 9 bases aligning to TRBD1. The ends lost 10 bases at V and 6 bases at J; junction bases unmatched: 7. The CDR3 runs 13 residues. Germline lookup yields CDR1 MNHNS and CDR2 SASEGT. The chain's CDR3 is CATPGQGSQPQHF. The CDR3 DNA reads as TGTGCCACCCCGGGACAGGGTAGTCAGCCCCAGCATTTT.

This clonotype was recorded many times. The chain joins TRBV5-5 to TRBJ2-5; D unresolved. The CDR3 runs 14 residues. Germline lookup yields CDR1 SGHKS and CDR2 YYEKEE (reference sequence). V was trimmed by 0 bases and J by 0 bases, leaving 6 bases between them. The CDR3, as DNA: TGTGCCAGCAGCTTGGGCAGGTACCAAGAGACCCAGTACTTC. Its translation is CASSLGRYQETQYF.

This clonotype was observed many times. The V and J genes are TRBV6-2 or TRBV6-3 and TRBJ1-2; unclear D gene. CDR1 and CDR2 from the germline V gene are MNHEY and SVGEGT. Trimming took 7 bases from V and 4 from J, leaving 13 bases between them. The CDR3 is 13 residues long. The CDR3 DNA reads TGTGCCAGCACCCACGGCCTCCTCTATGGCTACACCTTC. Its protein product is CASTHGLLYGYTF.

The genes are TRBV4-1 and TRBJ2-5; D gene uncertain. There are 14 residues in the CDR3. Germline CDR1 and CDR2: MGHRA and YSYEKL. The V end lost 1 base, the J end lost 5 bases, and 11 bases lay between the germline ends. CDR3 in amino acids: CASSQAGRSETQYF. Here the CDR3 DNA reads TGCGCCAGCAGCCAAGCAGGCAGATCGGAGACCCAGTACTTC.